The sample holds a few counts of the clone carrying this TCR beta chain. Its antigen is unknown. The record originates from a study of cytomegalovirus exposure and HLA in healthy donors. Study details: The same platform as the roughly 630 first-cohort repertoires was used for the 95 to 150 validation repertoires, a later analysis reported.

Repertoires were generated with immunoSEQ multiplex PCR, while TCRdb's copy carries only in-frame clones and drops some. The sample has under 400,000 clones, approximately 88% seen once. The germline V gene has CDR1 MNHEY and CDR2 SMNVEV (reference sequence). V gave up 3 bases and J gave up 3 bases, with 9 bases separating them. CDR3 size: 13 residues. Broader study findings: Researchers reported that a few CMV-associated chains were confirmed in vitro as CMV antigen-specific. The classifier was said to identify cytomegalovirus status with high specificity and sensitivity. Listed as cytomegalovirus-associated were 150 to 200 TCR beta chains.

V gene TRBV27 combines with J gene TRBJ2-7; D unclear. The sequenced material came from PBMCs. This receptor was identified in a man aged 30-40 years in good health and CMV-seronegative. The CDR3 sequence is CASSLGIGYEQYF. The CDR3, as DNA: TGTGCCAGCAGTTTGGGCATTGGCTACGAGCAGTACTTC.